The next 5 T cell receptor beta chains were all read from a single sample in a study of shared clonotypes between healthy human individuals. Assay: immunoSEQ multiplex PCR; the TCRdb copy retains only in-frame clones and omits some. The sample includes 2,500,000 or so clones, approximately 94% of them seen just once. Sequences were obtained from naive CD4+ T cells sorted from blood. Regarding subset: CD45RA+ positively selected. The receptors derive from a man aged 18 to 29 in good health.

The chain has TRBV19 and TRBJ1-1, with D unclear. V was trimmed by 9 bases and J by 5 bases, leaving 16 bases between them. CDR1 and CDR2 (germline): LNHDA, SQIVND (reference sequence). The CDR3 is 13 amino acids. The CDR3 reads CASQFLVGTEAFF. The CDR3 DNA reads TGTGCCAGCCAGTTTCTAGTCGGAACTGAAGCTTTCTTT.

The V gene is TRBV6-1, the J gene TRBJ1-1; D remains unclear. V was trimmed by 6 bases and J by 1 base, leaving 12 bases between them. The CDR3 loop spans 14 amino acids. Germline V gene sequence: CDR1 MNHNS, CDR2 SASEGT. Here the CDR3 DNA reads TGTGCCAGCAGGGTAGGGATAACGAACACTGAAGCTTTCTTT. Protein product: CASRVGITNTEAFF.

This clone was recorded once. This chain connects TRBV7-2 to TRBJ2-7; 7 bases are shared with TRBD1. CDR1 and CDR2 (germline): SGHTA, FQGNSA. The V and J ends lost 2 bases and 6 bases, in that order; junction bases with no gene match: 4. The CDR3 has 13 residues. For the CDR3, the DNA is TGTGCCAGCAGCTTACGACAGGGCACCGAGCAGTACTTC. It specifies CASSLRQGTEQYF. Based on the CDR3 plus reference TRBV7-2 and TRBJ2-7, the full variable domain is GAGVSQSPSNKVTEKGKDVELRCDPISGHTALYWYRQSLGQGLEFLIYFQGNSAPDKSGLPSDRFSAERTGGSVSTLTIQRTQQEDSAVYLCASSLRQGTEQYFGPGTRLTVT.

A single count supports this clone. This rearrangement joins TRBV6-6 to TRBJ2-7; D is possibly TRBD1 or TRBD2 (6 bases each). V gave up 5 bases and J gave up 4 bases, with 12 bases separating them. Germline assignment: CDR1 MNHNY and CDR2 SVGAGI (reference sequence). The CDR3 sequence is 13 residues long. CDR3: CASSRGTSYEQYF. The CDR3 DNA reads TGTGCCAGCAGTAGGGGGACTTCGTACGAGCAGTACTTC.

CDR3 sequence reads: CASSPTGQELYGYTF. In nucleotides, the CDR3 is TGTGCCAGCTCACCGACGGGACAGGAACTCTATGGCTACACCTTC. This rearrangement joins TRBV18 to TRBJ1-2; 8 positions match TRBD1. The germline V gene has CDR1 KGHSH and CDR2 LQKENI. The V gene end was trimmed by 3 bases and the J gene end by 4 bases; junction bases not matched to a gene: 7. CDR3 length: 15 amino acids.